What follows are 21 T cell receptor beta chains derived from one specimen sequenced in a study of CD8+ T cells in alopecia areata. As the sequencing template, cDNA was produced by extracting RNA and reverse transcribing it. Repertoires were generated with immunoSEQ multiplex PCR, while TCRdb's copy carries only in-frame clones and drops some. The sample has approximately 65,000 clones, around 49% seen once. This material consisted of CD8+ T cells sorted from blood, taken at week 0. The origin of the receptors is a human donor with alopecia areata.

This clone was observed a handful of times. J is TRBJ1-1 and V is TRBV30, with a possible D match to TRBD1 (6 bases). The CDR3 runs 15 residues. Germline lookup yields CDR1 GTSNPN and CDR2 SVGIG (reference sequence). V lost 4 bases and J 10 bases, leaving 25 bases between the germline ends. CDR3 in amino acids: CAWTNGWQGNFGAFF. In DNA form, the CDR3 reads TGTGCCTGGACTAACGGGTGGCAGGGGAATTTCGGAGCTTTCTTT.

The rearrangement uses TRBV5-1 and TRBJ2-1; D is uncertain. Trimming cost V 4 bases and J 7 bases, with 9 bases left between them. The CDR3 contains 12 residues. Germline loops: CDR1 SGHRS, CDR2 YFSETQ. CDR3 nucleotide sequence: TGCGCCAGCAGCCTGTTAGGGAATGAGCAGTTCTTC. Translated, it gives CASSLLGNEQFF.

The chain employs TRBV5-4 and TRBJ2-5; possibly TRBD2 for D (5 bases). Trimming stripped 0 bases from V and 5 bases from J, with 11 bases between. CDR3 length: 14 residues. Per the germline V gene, CDR1 is SGHNT and CDR2 is YYREEE (reference sequence). In DNA form, the CDR3 reads TGTGCCAGCAGCTTGGAGGGCTGGAGGGAGACCCAGTACTTC. Its translation is CASSLEGWRETQYF.

This chain connects TRBV19 to TRBJ2-7, with 8 nucleotides matching TRBD2. The germline CDR1 and CDR2 sequences are LNHDA and SQIVND (reference sequence). CDR3 length: 15 amino acids. With V trimmed by 8 bases and J by 0 bases, 9 bases remained unmatched. The CDR3 is CASSPASGSSYEQYF. DNA for the CDR3: TGTGCCAGTTCCCCCGCGAGCGGGAGCTCCTACGAGCAGTACTTC.

Points on this clone: At the DNA level, this CDR3 is encoded by other sequences in the same sample as well. J is TRBJ2-5 and V is TRBV29-1; D unclear. The germline V gene has CDR1 SQVTM and CDR2 ANQGSEA. The ends were cut back, 4 bases at V and 3 bases at J, with 12 bases in the middle. This CDR3 has 13 amino acids. CDR3 residues: CSVAPGGEETQYF. The CDR3 bases are TGCAGCGTTGCCCCAGGTGGGGAAGAGACCCAGTACTTC.

This clone was counted a few times. This rearrangement joins TRBV28 to TRBJ2-1; either TRBD1 or TRBD2 may supply D (5 bases each). With 6 bases removed from V and 1 base from J, the gap between germline ends came to 13 bases. The CDR3 runs 15 residues. Germline V gives CDR1 MDHEN, CDR2 SYDVKM. The CDR3 DNA sequence: TGTGCCAGCAGGGACGGGACGGTTTCCTACAATGAGCAGTTCTTC. It yields the protein CASRDGTVSYNEQFF.

This clone was detected a few times. This rearrangement joins TRBV19 to TRBJ2-1; D unresolved. Germline V gives CDR1 LNHDA, CDR2 SQIVND (reference sequence). The V end lost 3 bases, the J end lost 0 bases, and 9 bases lay between the germline ends. There are 15 residues in the CDR3. This CDR3 is CASSMVDNSYNEQFF. DNA for the CDR3: TGTGCCAGTAGTATGGTCGACAACTCCTACAATGAGCAGTTCTTC.

This clone was detected many times. The CDR3 DNA reads TGTGCCAGCCAACATCAGGGGATCGATGGCTACACCTTC. It is translated as CASQHQGIDGYTF. The V and J genes are TRBV6-1 and TRBJ1-2; tentative D call: TRBD1 (6 bases). CDR1 is MNHNS and CDR2 is SASEGT in the germline V gene. Trimming took off 8 bases at V and 6 bases at J, with 16 bases between the two ends. The CDR3 contains 13 residues.

The genes are TRBV29-1 and TRBJ2-5; the D is unclear. Germline lookup yields CDR1 SQVTM and CDR2 ANQGSEA. CDR3 length equals 13 residues. Trimming took 0 bases from V and 7 from J, leaving 12 bases between them. CDR3 in amino acids: CSVEDSAKGTQYF. In nucleotides, the CDR3 is TGCAGCGTTGAAGATTCGGCCAAAGGGACCCAGTACTTC.

The chain uses TRBV4-2 and TRBJ1-4; 10 bases fit TRBD1. With V trimmed by 5 bases and J by 1 base, 4 bases remained unmatched. Germline CDR1 and CDR2: LGHNA and YNFKEQ. CDR3 size: 16 residues. The CDR3: CASSARDRGTNEKLFF. The CDR3 nucleotides are TGTGCCAGCAGCGCCCGGGACAGGGGAACTAATGAAAAACTGTTTTTT.

This clone has a handful of counts. Other DNA sequences in the same sample also yield this CDR3. The chain recombines TRBV7-8 with TRBJ2-7, with TRBD1 identical over 11 bases. Germline V gene data show CDR1 as SGHVS and CDR2 as FQNEAQ. With V trimmed by 3 bases and J by 2 bases, 0 bases remained unmatched. The CDR3 is 14 amino acids. CDR3: CASSLGQGAYEQYF. CDR3 DNA: TGTGCCAGCAGCTTGGGACAGGGGGCCTACGAGCAGTACTTC.

This chain connects TRBV10-3 to TRBJ1-2; TRBD1 might be the D (5 bases). Germline CDR1 and CDR2: ENHRY and SYGVKD. Deletions cut 0 bases from V and 8 bases from J, with 13 bases between. The CDR3 is 14 amino acids. The chain's CDR3 is CAISESFRVQGYTF. CDR3 nucleotides: TGTGCCATCAGTGAGTCATTCAGGGTGCAAGGCTACACCTTC.

Many counts were recorded for this clone. The chain is built from TRBV7-6 and TRBJ2-1; D call uncertain. Per germline, CDR1 SGHVS and CDR2 FNYEAQ. Trimming took off 0 bases at V and 8 bases at J, with 5 bases between the two ends. The CDR3 is 12 amino acids. CDR3 sequence reads: CASSLAVHEQFF. The CDR3 DNA is TGTGCCAGCAGCTTAGCGGTTCATGAGCAGTTCTTC.

The genes are TRBV15 and TRBJ2-5; no definite D call. In germline, CDR1 is LNHNV, CDR2 YYDKDF (reference sequence). V lost 3 bases to trimming and J lost 5 bases, with 10 bases between them. The CDR3 totals 13 residues. CDR3 residues: CATSSQISETQYF. The CDR3 bases are TGTGCCACCAGCAGCCAGATCTCCGAGACCCAGTACTTC.

The table lists this clone with a few counts. This chain uses TRBV5-5 with TRBJ2-3, with D perhaps being TRBD1 or TRBD2 (5 bases each). CDR3 length: 16 residues. The V end was cut by 0 bases, the J end by 5 bases, with 16 bases between. Per the germline V gene, CDR1 is SGHKS and CDR2 is YYEKEE (reference sequence). CDR3 nucleotides: TGTGCCAGCAGCTTGGCGTTGGGGCTCCGGGGAGATACGCAGTATTTT. Its protein product is CASSLALGLRGDTQYF.

For the CDR3, the DNA is TGTGCCAGCAGTTTATTTGAGGAGCAGTTCTTC. This sequence encodes CASSLFEEQFF. The genes are TRBV27 and TRBJ2-1; D is undetermined. Germline CDR1 is MNHEY and CDR2 is SMNVEV (reference sequence). V gave up 1 base and J gave up 10 bases, with 5 bases separating them. The CDR3 extends over 11 amino acids.

This clone came up a few times. The chain employs TRBV29-1 and TRBJ2-7; 9 bases are a match to TRBD1. Germline-derived CDR1 and CDR2 are SQVTM and ANQGSEA. V was pared by 1 base and J by 5 bases, with 3 bases of the junction left unmatched. This CDR3 contains 13 residues. The CDR3 DNA reads TGCAGCGTTGAAGGGGACAGGGCCCACGAGCAGTACTTC. It codes for CSVEGDRAHEQYF.

The V and J genes are TRBV11-2 and TRBJ2-7, with 10 bases identical to TRBD2. With 1 base clipped from V and 2 bases from J, the junction kept 2 bases outside the gene matches. The CDR3 is 15 residues long. CDR1 and CDR2 from the germline V gene are SGHAT and FQNNGV. The CDR3 region is CASSLGLAGAYEQYF. The CDR3, as DNA: TGTGCCAGCAGCTTAGGGCTAGCGGGAGCCTACGAGCAGTACTTC.

Only a few counts were recorded for this clone. The chain has TRBV7-6 and TRBJ1-1, with unresolved D. Germline CDR1 reads SGHVS; CDR2 reads FNYEAQ. CDR3 length equals 14 residues. V was pared by 5 bases and J by 1 base, with 11 bases between. The DNA for the CDR3 is TGTGCCAGCAGCCTACTATCAGGGAACACTGAAGCTTTCTTT. It specifies CASSLLSGNTEAFF.

The chain uses TRBV2 and TRBJ2-3; perhaps TRBD1 as D (6 bases). The V gene's germline CDR1 is SNHLY and CDR2 FYNNEI. CDR3 length: 13 amino acids. Trimming removed 5 bases at V and 6 bases at J, with 12 bases between. CDR3 protein: CASSLWGHDTQYF. As DNA, the CDR3 is TGTGCCAGCAGTCTCTGGGGGCACGATACGCAGTATTTT.

This clone was observed a handful of times. The chain joins TRBV2 to TRBJ2-3, with TRBD2 identical over 11 bases. The CDR3 covers 15 residues. Trimming took 8 bases from V and 1 from J; bases not matched to a gene: 5. Looked up from germline, CDR1 is SNHLY and CDR2 is FYNNEI. The DNA for the CDR3 is TGTGCCAGCCTTTTGGGACTAGCGGGCACAGATACGCAGTATTTT. It translates to CASLLGLAGTDTQYF.